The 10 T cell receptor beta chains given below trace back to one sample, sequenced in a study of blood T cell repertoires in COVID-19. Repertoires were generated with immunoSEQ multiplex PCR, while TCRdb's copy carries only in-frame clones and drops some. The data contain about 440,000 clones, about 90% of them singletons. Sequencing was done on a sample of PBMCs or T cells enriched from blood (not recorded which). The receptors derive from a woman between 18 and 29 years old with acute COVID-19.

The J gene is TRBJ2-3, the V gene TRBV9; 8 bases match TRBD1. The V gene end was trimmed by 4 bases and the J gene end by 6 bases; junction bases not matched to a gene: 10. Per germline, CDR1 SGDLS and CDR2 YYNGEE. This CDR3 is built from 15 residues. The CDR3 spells CASSSRGPSRDTQYF. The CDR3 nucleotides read TGTGCCAGCAGCTCCAGGGGGCCTAGCAGGGATACGCAGTATTTT.

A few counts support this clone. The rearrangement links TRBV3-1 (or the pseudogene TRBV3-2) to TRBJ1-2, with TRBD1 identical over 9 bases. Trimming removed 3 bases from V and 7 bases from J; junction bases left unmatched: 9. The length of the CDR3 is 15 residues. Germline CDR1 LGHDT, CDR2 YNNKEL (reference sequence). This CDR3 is CASSHLDRGIAGYTF. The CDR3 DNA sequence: TGTGCCAGCAGCCACTTGGACAGGGGCATAGCTGGCTACACCTTC.

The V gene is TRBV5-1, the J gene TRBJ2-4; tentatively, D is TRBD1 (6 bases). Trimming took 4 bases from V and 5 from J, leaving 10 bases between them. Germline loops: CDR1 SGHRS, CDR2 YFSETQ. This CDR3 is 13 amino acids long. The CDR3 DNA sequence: TGCGCCAGCAGCCCCCGGACAGAAAACATTCAGTACTTC. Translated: CASSPRTENIQYF.

CDR3: CASSVEGQGFSHEQFF. The DNA for the CDR3 is TGTGCCAGCAGCGTAGAGGGGCAGGGGTTTAGTCATGAGCAGTTCTTC. The rearrangement joins TRBV9 to TRBJ2-1; tentative D call: TRBD1 (6 bases). In germline, CDR1 is SGDLS, CDR2 YYNGEE. The V end lost 0 bases, the J end lost 8 bases, and 18 bases lay between the germline ends. The CDR3 sequence is 16 residues long.

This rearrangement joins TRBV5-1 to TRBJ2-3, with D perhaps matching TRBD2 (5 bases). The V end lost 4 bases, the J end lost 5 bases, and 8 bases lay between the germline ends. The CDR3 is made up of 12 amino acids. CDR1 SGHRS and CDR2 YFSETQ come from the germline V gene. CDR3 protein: CASSAGLDTQYF. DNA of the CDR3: TGCGCCAGCAGCGCTGGACTAGATACGCAGTATTTT. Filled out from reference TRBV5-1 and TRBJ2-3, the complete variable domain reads KAGVTQTPRYLIKTRGQQVTLSCSPISGHRSVSWYQQTPGQGLQFLFEYFSETQRNKGNFPGRFSGRQFSNSRSEMNVSTLELGDSALYLCASSAGLDTQYFGPGTRLTVL.

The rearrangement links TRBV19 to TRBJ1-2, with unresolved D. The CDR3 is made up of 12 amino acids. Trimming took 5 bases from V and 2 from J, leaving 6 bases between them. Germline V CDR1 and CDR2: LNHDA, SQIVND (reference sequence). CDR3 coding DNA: TGTGCCAGTAGTTACACCAACTATGGCTACACCTTC. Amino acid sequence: CASSYTNYGYTF.

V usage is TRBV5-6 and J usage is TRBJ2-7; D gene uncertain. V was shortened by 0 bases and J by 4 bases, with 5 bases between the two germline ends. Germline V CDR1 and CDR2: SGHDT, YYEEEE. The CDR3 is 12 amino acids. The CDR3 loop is CASSLEAYEQYF. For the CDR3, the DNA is TGTGCCAGCAGCTTGGAAGCTTACGAGCAGTACTTC.

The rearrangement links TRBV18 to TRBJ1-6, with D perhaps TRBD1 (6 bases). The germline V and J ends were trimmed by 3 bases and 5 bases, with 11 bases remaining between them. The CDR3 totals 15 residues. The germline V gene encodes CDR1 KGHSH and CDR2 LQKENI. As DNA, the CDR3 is TGTGCCAGCTCACCGGCCTCAGGGGATAATTCACCCCTCCACTTT. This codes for CASSPASGDNSPLHF.

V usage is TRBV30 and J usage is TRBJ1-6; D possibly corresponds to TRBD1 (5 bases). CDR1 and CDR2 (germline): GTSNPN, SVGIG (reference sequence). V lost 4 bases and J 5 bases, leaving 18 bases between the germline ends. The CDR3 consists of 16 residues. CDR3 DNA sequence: TGTGCCTGGAAGATCCAGTCGGGGGTCCATAATTCACCCCTCCACTTT. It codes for CAWKIQSGVHNSPLHF.

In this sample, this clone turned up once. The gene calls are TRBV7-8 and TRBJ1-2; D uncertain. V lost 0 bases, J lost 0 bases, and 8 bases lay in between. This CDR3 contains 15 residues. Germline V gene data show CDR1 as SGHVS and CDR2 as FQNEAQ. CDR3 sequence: CASSLAELANYGYTF. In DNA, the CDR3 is TGTGCCAGCAGCTTAGCGGAACTAGCTAACTATGGCTACACCTTC.